The 5 T cell receptor beta chains given below trace back to one sample, sequenced in a study of neurological immune-mediated disorders. MiXCR, run by TCRdb on the 5' RACE reads, gives a single entry per CDR3 protein. In the table there are some 16,000 distinct CDR3 sequences, around 9.7% of which are singletons. Source material: CD8+ T cells from blood. Receptors originate from a man aged 50 to 59 in good health.

This clonotype was seen many times. The V and J genes are TRBV29-1 and TRBJ2-1; TRBD2 is a possible D gene (6 bases). CDR1 and CDR2 from the germline V gene are SQVTM and ANQGSEA. V was cut by 6 bases and J by 2 bases, with 17 bases left in between. The CDR3 extends over 15 amino acids. The CDR3 protein is CSVPFEGGPYNEQFF. Here the CDR3 DNA reads TGCAGCGTCCCTTTTGAGGGAGGCCCCTACAATGAGCAGTTCTTC.

Notes on this clonotype: An end of the junction differs from the germline gene, which may be a read error. The CDR3 nucleotides are TGTAGTGCTAGAGAAGGAGCGGTAGATTACAATGAGCAGTTCTTC. It codes for CSAREGAVDYNEQFF. V usage is TRBV20-1 and J usage is TRBJ2-1; tentatively, D is TRBD2 (5 bases). The CDR3 contains 15 residues. The germline CDR1 and CDR2 sequences are DFQATT and SNEGSKA (reference sequence).

V gene TRBV27 combines with J gene TRBJ2-7; TRBD2 agrees at 8 bases. This CDR3 contains 15 residues. The V gene's germline CDR1 is MNHEY and CDR2 SMNVEV (reference sequence). Trimming at V came to 2 bases and at J to 5 bases, leaving 8 bases not matched to a gene. Here the CDR3 DNA reads TGTGCCAGCAGTTTACGGGAGGGATTGGGCGACGAGCAGTACTTC. Protein: CASSLREGLGDEQYF.

This clonotype has ten or more counts. The genes are TRBV7-2 and TRBJ2-3; D is ambiguous. Trimming pared 5 bases from V and 2 bases from J, leaving 11 bases between. Germline values: CDR1 SGHTA, CDR2 FQGNSA. This CDR3 is built from 14 residues. The CDR3 loop reads CASSPWRYTDTQYF. Here the CDR3 DNA reads TGTGCCAGCAGCCCCTGGAGATACACAGATACGCAGTATTTT.

This clonotype was observed many times. The chain combines TRBV7-2 with TRBJ2-7; weak D call: TRBD2 (7 bases). This CDR3 region has 14 residues. Germline CDR1 reads SGHTA; CDR2 reads FQGNSA. Trimming shortened V by 8 bases and J by 5 bases, and 19 bases separated the two germline ends. The CDR3 loop reads CASAGWGGENEQYF. For the CDR3, the DNA is TGTGCCAGCGCCGGTTGGGGGGGCGAAAACGAGCAGTACTTC.